This TCR beta chain was sequenced for a study of immune characterization of retroperitoneal liposarcoma. This CDR3 has 15 amino acids. Germline assignment: CDR1 MNHNS and CDR2 SASEGT. TCRdb re-derived calls from the PCR reads in MiXCR, one entry per CDR3 protein. The data show around 12,000 distinct CDR3 sequences, 47% seen once. This clonotype was sampled from a female donor with retroperitoneal liposarcoma. J is TRBJ2-1 and V is TRBV6-1, with 10 positions matching TRBD1. Matching the DNA end better, TRBJ2-7 makes the J call doubtful. The specimen sequenced was tumor tissue. Here the CDR3 DNA reads TGTGCCAGCAGTGGGACAGGGGGTCCCTCCTACGAGCAGTACTTC. The encoded protein is CASSGTGGPSYEQYF.